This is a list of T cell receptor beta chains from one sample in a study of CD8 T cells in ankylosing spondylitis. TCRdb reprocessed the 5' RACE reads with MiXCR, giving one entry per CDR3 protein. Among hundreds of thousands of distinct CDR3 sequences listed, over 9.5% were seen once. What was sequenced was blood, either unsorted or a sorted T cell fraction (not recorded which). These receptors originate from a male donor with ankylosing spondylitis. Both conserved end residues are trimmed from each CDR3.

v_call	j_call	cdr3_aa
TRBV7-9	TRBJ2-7	ASSLAVSGRNEQY
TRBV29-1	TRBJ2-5	SGGGQETQY
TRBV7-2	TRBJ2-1	ASSLRISGSYNEQF
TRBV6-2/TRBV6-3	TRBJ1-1	ASSPTSLPTQGLFFGAF
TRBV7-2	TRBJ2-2	ASSPRTNANTGELF
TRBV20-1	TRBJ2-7	SARDVPGNEQY
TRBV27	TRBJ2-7	ASSPQVWAYEQY
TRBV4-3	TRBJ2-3	ASSLRLARTDTQY
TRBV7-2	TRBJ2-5	ASSLYVGGEGEETQY
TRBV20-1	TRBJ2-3	SARPPNTQY
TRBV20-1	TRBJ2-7	SARGRLSYEQY
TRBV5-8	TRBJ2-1	ASSLGTATGEQF
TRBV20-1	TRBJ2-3	SSVISSTDTQY
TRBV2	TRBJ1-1	AGEDRGAEAF
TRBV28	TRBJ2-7	ASKNQGPPEQY
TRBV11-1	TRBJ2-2	ASSSRGTSGRAVTGELF
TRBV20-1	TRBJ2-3	SASTLAGDTQY
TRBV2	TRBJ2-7	ASTGQGISAAPYEQY
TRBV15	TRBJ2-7	ATSRAGLAASYEQY
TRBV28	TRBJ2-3	ASSLIGGPSTDTQY
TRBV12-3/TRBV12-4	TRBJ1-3	ASSLKDRGGNTIY
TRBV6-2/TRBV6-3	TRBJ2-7	ASSSGLAGPSYEQY
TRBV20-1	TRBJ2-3	SAMAGGVSTDTQY
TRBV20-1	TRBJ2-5	SASGGGATWTQY
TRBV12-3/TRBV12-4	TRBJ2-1	ASRTGAGYNEQF
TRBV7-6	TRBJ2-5	ASSVVRGETQY
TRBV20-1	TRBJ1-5	SAGPGGYNQPQH
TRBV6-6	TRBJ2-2	ASSLQTGELF
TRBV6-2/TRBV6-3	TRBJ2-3	ASSDRFTSTDTQY
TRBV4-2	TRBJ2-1	ASSLLGGGNEQF
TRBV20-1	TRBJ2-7	SARDILAGGDEQY
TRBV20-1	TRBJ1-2	SARDRRDGGGYT
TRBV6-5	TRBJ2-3	ASSYQRTQY
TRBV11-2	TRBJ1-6	ASSSSNYSPLH
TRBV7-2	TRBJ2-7	ASASSGTGTYEQY